This TCR beta chain was identified during a study of T cell repertoires in cytomegalovirus infection. On the study more broadly: Public TCR beta signatures were indicative of both CMV infection and a matching HLA type. Study conclusions and caveats: Summed frequency of shared TCR beta families picked out CMV carriers who also had the relevant HLA. What dominated the ex vivo response were HLA-C-restricted CMV-specific TCR beta clonotypes.

Per germline, CDR1 LNHDA and CDR2 SQIVND (reference sequence). This CDR3 is 15 amino acids long. Trimming cost V 7 bases and J 0 bases, with 10 bases left between them. TCRdb independently ran MiXCR on the reads; one entry per CDR3 protein. The profile shows approximately 100,000 distinct CDR3 sequences, 20% to 25% of them singletons. This clonotype was counted a few times. Its matching antigen is unknown. Sequenced sample: CD8+ T cells from PBMCs. The chain couples TRBV19 to TRBJ1-6; D is perhaps TRBD1 (6 bases). This TCR derives from a human donor in good health (CMV status not recorded). Some clones in this sample may be carry-over from other donors' samples. The CDR3 bases are TGTGCCAGTACTGACAGGAGCTCCTATAATTCACCCCTCCACTTT. It yields the protein CASTDRSSYNSPLHF.